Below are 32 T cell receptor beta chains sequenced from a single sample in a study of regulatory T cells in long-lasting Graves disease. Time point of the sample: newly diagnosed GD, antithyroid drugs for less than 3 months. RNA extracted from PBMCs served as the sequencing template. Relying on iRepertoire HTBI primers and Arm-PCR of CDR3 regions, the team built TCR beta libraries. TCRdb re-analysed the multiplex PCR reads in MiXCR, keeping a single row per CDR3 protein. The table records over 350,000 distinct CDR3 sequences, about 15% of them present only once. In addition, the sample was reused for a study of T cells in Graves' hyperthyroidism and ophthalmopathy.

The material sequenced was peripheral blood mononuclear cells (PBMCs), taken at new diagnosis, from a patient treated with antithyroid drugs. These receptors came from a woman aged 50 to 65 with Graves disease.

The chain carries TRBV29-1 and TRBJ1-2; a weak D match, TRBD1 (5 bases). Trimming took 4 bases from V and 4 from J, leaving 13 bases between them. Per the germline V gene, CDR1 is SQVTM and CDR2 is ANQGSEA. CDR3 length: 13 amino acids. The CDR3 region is CSVGTGLGYGYTF. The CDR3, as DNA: TGCAGCGTTGGCACAGGTTTGGGCTATGGCTACACCTTC.

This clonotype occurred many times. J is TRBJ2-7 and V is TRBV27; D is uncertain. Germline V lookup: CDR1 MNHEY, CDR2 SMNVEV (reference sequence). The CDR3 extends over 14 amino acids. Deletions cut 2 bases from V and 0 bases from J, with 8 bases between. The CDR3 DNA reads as TGTGCCAGCAGTTTAAGGGCGGTCTCCTACGAGCAGTACTTC. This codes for CASSLRAVSYEQYF.

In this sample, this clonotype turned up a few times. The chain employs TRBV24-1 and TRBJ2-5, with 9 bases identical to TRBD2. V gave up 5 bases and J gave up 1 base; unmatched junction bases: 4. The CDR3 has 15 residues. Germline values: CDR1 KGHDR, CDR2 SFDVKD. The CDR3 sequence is CATSVPTSGQETQYF. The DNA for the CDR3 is TGTGCCACCAGTGTGCCGACTAGCGGCCAAGAGACCCAGTACTTC.

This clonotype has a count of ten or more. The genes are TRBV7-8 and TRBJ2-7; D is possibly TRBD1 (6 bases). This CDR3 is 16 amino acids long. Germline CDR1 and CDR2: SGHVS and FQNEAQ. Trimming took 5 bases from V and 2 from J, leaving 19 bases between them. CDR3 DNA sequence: TGTGCCAGCAGCATACGGGACACAAACGTCCCCTACGAGCAGTACTTC. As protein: CASSIRDTNVPYEQYF.

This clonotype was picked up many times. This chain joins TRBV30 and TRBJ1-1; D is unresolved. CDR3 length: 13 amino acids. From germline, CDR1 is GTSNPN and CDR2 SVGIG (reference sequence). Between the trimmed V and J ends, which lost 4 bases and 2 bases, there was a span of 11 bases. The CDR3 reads CAWITSSNTEAFF. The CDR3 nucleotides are TGTGCCTGGATCACTTCCTCAAACACTGAAGCTTTCTTT.

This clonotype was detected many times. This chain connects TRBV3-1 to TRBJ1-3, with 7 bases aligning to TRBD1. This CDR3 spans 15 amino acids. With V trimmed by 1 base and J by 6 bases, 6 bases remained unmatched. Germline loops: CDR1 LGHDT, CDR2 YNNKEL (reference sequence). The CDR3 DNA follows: TGTGCCAGCAGCCAAGCAGGGACAGCATTAAACACCATATATTTT. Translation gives CASSQAGTALNTIYF.

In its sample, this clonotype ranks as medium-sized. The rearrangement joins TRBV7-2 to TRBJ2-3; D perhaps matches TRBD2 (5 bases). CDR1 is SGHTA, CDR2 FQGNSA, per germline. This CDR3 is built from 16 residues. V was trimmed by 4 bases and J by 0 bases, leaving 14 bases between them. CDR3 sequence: CASSSPTISSTDTQYF. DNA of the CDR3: TGTGCCAGCAGCTCCCCGACTATATCTAGCACAGATACGCAGTATTTT.

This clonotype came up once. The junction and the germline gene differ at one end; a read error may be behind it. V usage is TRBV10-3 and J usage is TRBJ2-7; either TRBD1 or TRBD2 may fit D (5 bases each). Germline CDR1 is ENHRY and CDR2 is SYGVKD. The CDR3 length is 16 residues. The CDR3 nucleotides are TGTGCCAACAGTGACCATGAGGGCAGGGCGGGCGCCGAGCAGTACTTC. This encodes CANSDHEGRAGAEQYF.

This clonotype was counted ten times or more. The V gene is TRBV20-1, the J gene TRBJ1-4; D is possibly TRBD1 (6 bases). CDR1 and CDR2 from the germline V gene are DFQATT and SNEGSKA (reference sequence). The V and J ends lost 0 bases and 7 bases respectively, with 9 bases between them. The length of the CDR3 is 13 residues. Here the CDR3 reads CSARDRQAEKLFF. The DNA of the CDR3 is TGCAGTGCTAGAGATAGACAGGCTGAAAAACTGTTTTTT.

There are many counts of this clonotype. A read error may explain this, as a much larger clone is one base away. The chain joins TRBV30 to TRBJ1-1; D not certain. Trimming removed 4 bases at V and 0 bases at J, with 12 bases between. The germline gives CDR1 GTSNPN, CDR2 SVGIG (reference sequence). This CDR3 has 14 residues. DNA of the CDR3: TGTGCCTGGAATTTGAGGGCCATGAACACTGAAGCTTTCTTT. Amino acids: CAWNLRAMNTEAFF.

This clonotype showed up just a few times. CDR3 in amino acids: CASRGTSINTGELFF. CDR3 coding DNA: TGTGCCAGCAGAGGGACTAGCATAAACACCGGGGAGCTGTTTTTT. V is TRBV28 and J is TRBJ2-2; 9 nucleotides line up with TRBD2. Trimming at V came to 6 bases and at J to 2 bases, leaving 4 bases not matched to a gene. CDR1 MDHEN and CDR2 SYDVKM come from the germline V gene. The CDR3 contains 15 residues. The whole variable domain, remainder taken from reference TRBV28 and TRBJ2-2, is DVKVTQSSRYLVKRTGEKVFLECVQDMDHENMFWYRQDPGLGLRLIYFSYDVKMKEKGDIPEGYSVSREKKERFSLILESASTNQTSMYLCASRGTSINTGELFFGEGSRLTVL.

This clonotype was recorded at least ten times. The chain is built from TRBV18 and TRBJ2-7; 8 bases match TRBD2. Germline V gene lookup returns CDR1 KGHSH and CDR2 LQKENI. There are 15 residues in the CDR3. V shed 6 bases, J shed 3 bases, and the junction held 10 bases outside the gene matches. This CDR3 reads CASSPTSGDGYEQYF. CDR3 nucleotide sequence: TGTGCCAGCTCGCCAACTAGCGGAGACGGCTACGAGCAGTACTTC.

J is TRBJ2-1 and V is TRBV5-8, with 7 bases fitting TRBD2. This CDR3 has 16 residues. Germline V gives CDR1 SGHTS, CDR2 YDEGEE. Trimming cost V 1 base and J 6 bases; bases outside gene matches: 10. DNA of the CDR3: TGTGCCAGCAGCTTGTACGAGGGAGGGCCTATCAATGAGCAGTTCTTC. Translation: CASSLYEGGPINEQFF.

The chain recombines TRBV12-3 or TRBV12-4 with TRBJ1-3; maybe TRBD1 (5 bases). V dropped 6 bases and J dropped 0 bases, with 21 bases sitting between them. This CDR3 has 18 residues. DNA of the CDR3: TGTGCCAGCAGCTCGCCTAAGGGGCAACTGAGCTCTGGAAACACCATATATTTT. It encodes CASSSPKGQLSSGNTIYF.

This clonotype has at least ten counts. The CDR3 nucleotides are TGTGCCAGCAGTGAAGGTCAGGGGTGGAATGAGCAGTTCTTC. Amino acid sequence: CASSEGQGWNEQFF. The genes are TRBV6-1 and TRBJ2-1, with a tentative D call TRBD1 (6 bases). The ends were cut back, 1 base at V and 7 bases at J, with 11 bases in the middle. Germline lookup yields CDR1 MNHNS and CDR2 SASEGT. CDR3 length: 14 amino acids.

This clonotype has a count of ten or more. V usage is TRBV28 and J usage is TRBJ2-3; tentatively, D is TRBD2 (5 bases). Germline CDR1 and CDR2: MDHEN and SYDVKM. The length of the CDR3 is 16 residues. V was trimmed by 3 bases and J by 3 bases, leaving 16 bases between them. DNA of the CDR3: TGTGCCAGCAGTTTGGGCAGTCCCGAGGGAACAGATACGCAGTATTTT. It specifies CASSLGSPEGTDTQYF.

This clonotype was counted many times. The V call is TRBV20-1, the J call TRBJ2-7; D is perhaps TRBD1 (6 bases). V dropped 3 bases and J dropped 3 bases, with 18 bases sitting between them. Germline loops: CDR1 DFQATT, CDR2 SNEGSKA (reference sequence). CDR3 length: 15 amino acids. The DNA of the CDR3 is TGCAGTGCTAGTTGGGCTTCAGGGGACGACTACGAGCAGTACTTC. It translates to CSASWASGDDYEQYF.

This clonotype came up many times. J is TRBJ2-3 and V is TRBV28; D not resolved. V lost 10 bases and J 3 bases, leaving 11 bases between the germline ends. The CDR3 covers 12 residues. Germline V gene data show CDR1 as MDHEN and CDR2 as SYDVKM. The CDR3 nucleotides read TGTGCCACCAACCCTGGGACAGATACGCAGTATTTT. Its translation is CATNPGTDTQYF.

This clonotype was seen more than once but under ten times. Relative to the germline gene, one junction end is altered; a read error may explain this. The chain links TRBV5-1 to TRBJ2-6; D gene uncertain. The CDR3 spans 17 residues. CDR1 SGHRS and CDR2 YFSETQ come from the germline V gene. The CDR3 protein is CASSLWVRGAGANVLTF. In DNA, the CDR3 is TGTGCCAGCAGCTTATGGGTTCGTGGTGCTGGGGCCAACGTCCTGACTTTC.

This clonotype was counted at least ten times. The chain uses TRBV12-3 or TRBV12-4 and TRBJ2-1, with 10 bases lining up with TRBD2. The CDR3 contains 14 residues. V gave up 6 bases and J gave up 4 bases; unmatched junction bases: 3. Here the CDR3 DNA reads TGTGCCAGCAGCACTAGCGGGGATTACAATGAGCAGTTCTTC. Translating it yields CASSTSGDYNEQFF.

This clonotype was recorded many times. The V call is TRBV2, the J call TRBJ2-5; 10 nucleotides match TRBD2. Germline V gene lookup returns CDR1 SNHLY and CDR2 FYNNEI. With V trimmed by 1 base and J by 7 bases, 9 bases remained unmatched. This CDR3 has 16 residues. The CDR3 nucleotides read TGTGCCAGCAGTGAAGTAGCGGGAGGCCGAGCAGGGACCCAGTACTTC. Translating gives CASSEVAGGRAGTQYF.

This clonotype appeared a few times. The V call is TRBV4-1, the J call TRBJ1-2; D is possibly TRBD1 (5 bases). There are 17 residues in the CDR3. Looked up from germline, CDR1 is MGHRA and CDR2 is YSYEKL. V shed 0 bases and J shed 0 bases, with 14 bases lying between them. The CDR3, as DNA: TGCGCCAGCAGCCAAGACACCCTCGAGGGGACTAACTATGGCTACACCTTC. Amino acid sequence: CASSQDTLEGTNYGYTF.

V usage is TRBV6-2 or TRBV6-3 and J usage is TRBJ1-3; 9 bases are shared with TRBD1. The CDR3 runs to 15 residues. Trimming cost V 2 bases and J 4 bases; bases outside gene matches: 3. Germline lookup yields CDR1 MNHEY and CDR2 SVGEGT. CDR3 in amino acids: CASSYGQGKGNTIYF. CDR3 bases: TGTGCCAGCAGTTACGGACAGGGGAAGGGAAACACCATATATTTT.

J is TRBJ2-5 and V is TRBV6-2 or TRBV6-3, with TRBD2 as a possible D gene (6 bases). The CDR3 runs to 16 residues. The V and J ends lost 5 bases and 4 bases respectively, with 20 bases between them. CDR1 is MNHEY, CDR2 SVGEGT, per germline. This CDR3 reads CASSEVGGRTGETQYF. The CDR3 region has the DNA TGTGCCAGCAGTGAAGTGGGGGGACGAACGGGAGAGACCCAGTACTTC.

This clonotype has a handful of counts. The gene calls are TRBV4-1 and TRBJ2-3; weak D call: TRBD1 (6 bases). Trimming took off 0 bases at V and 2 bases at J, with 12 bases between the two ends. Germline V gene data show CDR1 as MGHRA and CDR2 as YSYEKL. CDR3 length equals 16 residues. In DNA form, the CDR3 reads TGCGCCAGCAGCCAAGATCCCGGACAGTACACAGATACGCAGTATTTT. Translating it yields CASSQDPGQYTDTQYF.

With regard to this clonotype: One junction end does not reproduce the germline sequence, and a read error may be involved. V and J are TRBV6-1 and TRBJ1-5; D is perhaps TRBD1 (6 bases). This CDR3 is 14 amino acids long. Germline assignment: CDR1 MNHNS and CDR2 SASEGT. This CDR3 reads CASNEQGSNQPQHF. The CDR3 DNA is TGTGCCAGCAATGAACAGGGAAGCAATCAGCCCCAGCATTTT.

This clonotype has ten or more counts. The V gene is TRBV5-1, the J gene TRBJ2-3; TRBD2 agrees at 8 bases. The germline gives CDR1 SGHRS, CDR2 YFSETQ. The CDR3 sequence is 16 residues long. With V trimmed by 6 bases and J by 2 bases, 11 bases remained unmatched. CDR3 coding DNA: TGCGCCAGCAACCCGGGGGGGACTTCTGACACAGATACGCAGTATTTT. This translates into CASNPGGTSDTDTQYF.

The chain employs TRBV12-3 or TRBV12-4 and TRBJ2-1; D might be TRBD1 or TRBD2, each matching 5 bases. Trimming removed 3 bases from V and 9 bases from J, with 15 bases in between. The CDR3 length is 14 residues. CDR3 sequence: CASSFGTLRSEQFF. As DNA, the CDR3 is TGTGCCAGCAGTTTTGGGACCCTCCGGAGTGAGCAGTTCTTC.

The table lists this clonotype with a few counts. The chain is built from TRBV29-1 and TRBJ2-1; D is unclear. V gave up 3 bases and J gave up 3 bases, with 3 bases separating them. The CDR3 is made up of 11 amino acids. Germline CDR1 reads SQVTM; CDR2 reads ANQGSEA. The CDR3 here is CSVDLYNEQFF. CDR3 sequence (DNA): TGCAGCGTTGACCTCTACAATGAGCAGTTCTTC.

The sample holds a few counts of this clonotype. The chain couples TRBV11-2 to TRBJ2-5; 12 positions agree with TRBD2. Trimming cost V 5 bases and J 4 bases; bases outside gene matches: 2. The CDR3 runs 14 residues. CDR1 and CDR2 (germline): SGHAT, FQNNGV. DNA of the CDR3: TGTGCCAGCAGCAGGGGACTAGCGGGAGAGACCCAGTACTTC. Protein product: CASSRGLAGETQYF.

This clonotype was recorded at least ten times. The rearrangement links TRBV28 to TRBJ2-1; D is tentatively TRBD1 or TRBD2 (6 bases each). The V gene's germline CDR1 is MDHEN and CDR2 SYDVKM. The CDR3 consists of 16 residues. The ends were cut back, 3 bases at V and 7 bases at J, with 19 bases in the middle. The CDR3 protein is CASSFHSTGGGNEQFF. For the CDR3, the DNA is TGTGCCAGCAGTTTCCATTCGACAGGAGGAGGGAATGAGCAGTTCTTC. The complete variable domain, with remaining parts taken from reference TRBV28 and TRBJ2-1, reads DVKVTQSSRYLVKRTGEKVFLECVQDMDHENMFWYRQDPGLGLRLIYFSYDVKMKEKGDIPEGYSVSREKKERFSLILESASTNQTSMYLCASSFHSTGGGNEQFFGPGTRLTVL.

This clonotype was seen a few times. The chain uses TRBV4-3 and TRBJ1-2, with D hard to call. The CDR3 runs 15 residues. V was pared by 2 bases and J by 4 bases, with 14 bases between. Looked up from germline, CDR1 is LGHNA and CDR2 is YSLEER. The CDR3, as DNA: TGCGCCAGCAGCCAACTCATTGAAGACACCTATGGCTACACCTTC. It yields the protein CASSQLIEDTYGYTF.